The 26 T cell receptor beta chains below come from one sample, sequenced in a study of PD-1 blockade in classical Hodgkin lymphoma. Here immunoSEQ multiplex PCR was the method, and the copy in TCRdb shows in-frame clones only, minus some. The sample has more than 45,000 clones, around 93% seen once; the top ten hold 8.5% to 12%. After autologous stem cell transplantation all patients relapsed, and prior brentuximab vedotin exposure differed between cohorts. Sample: peripheral blood mononuclear cells (PBMCs), taken before the second cycle of nivolumab. The receptor source for this set is a human donor with classical Hodgkin lymphoma.

This clone was seen a handful of times. The chain recombines TRBV5-1 with TRBJ2-2; possible D gene TRBD2, 5 bases. Germline-derived CDR1 and CDR2 are SGHRS and YFSETQ. Trimming pared 0 bases from V and 5 bases from J, leaving 14 bases between. The CDR3 extends over 16 amino acids. The CDR3 DNA reads as TGCGCCAGCAGCTTGGCCGGGGAGCCGGGGACCGGGGAGCTGTTTTTT. Its protein product is CASSLAGEPGTGELFF. The complete variable domain, with remaining parts taken from reference TRBV5-1 and TRBJ2-2, reads KAGVTQTPRYLIKTRGQQVTLSCSPISGHRSVSWYQQTPGQGLQFLFEYFSETQRNKGNFPGRFSGRQFSNSRSEMNVSTLELGDSALYLCASSLAGEPGTGELFFGEGSRLTVL.

This chain uses TRBV7-6 with TRBJ2-1, with 12 bases matching TRBD2. The length of the CDR3 is 17 residues. CDR1 SGHVS and CDR2 FNYEAQ come from the germline V gene. Trimming took 5 bases from V and 3 from J; bases not matched to a gene: 8. CDR3 sequence reads: CASSPRLAGDNYNEQFF. The CDR3, as DNA: TGTGCCAGCAGCCCCCGACTAGCGGGGGACAACTACAATGAGCAGTTCTTC.

This clone was observed once. The chain has TRBV9 and TRBJ1-2; D uncertain. Germline CDR1 is SGDLS and CDR2 is YYNGEE. The CDR3 extends over 12 amino acids. The V gene lost 4 bases and the J gene lost 6 bases, with 10 bases spanning the gap. The CDR3 region has the DNA TGTGCCAGCAGCCCTAGTGGGAATGGCTACACCTTC. Its translation is CASSPSGNGYTF.

This clone is termed medium-sized. The genes are TRBV30 and TRBJ1-1; 7 nucleotides match TRBD1. This CDR3 comprises 14 residues. CDR1 and CDR2 from the germline V gene are GTSNPN and SVGIG (reference sequence). V dropped 5 bases and J dropped 0; count of bases not matched to a gene: 6. CDR3 region: CAWGRQGLNTEAFF. In DNA form, the CDR3 reads TGTGCCTGGGGGAGACAGGGCCTGAACACTGAAGCTTTCTTT.

This chain connects TRBV10-1 to TRBJ2-5; the D is unclear. CDR1 and CDR2 from the germline V gene are WNHNN and SYGVQD (reference sequence). V was trimmed by 9 bases and J by 2 bases, leaving 16 bases between them. The CDR3 is 14 amino acids. The CDR3 coding sequence is TGCGCCAGAATCGACACACACGATCAAGAGACCCAGTACTTC. Translated: CARIDTHDQETQYF.

This rearrangement joins TRBV28 to TRBJ1-3, with no clear D. The CDR3 has 13 amino acids. Trimming stripped 4 bases from V and 0 bases from J, with 4 bases between. The germline CDR1 and CDR2 sequences are MDHEN and SYDVKM. CDR3 DNA: TGTGCCAGCAGTTCAGGCTCTGGAAACACCATATATTTT. Protein: CASSSGSGNTIYF.

The chain is built from TRBV30 and TRBJ1-2; 10 nucleotides align to TRBD1. V lost 3 bases, J lost 5 bases, and 6 bases stayed unmatched. The CDR3 runs 14 residues. Germline V gene sequence: CDR1 GTSNPN, CDR2 SVGIG (reference sequence). CDR3 DNA: TGTGCCTGGAGCCCCCCGGGACAGGGGTATGGCTACACCTTC. Its translation is CAWSPPGQGYGYTF.

V gene TRBV6-5 combines with J gene TRBJ1-2, with 9 bases lining up with TRBD1. With 7 bases clipped from V and 5 bases from J, the junction kept 5 bases outside the gene matches. Germline loops: CDR1 MNHEY, CDR2 SVGAGI. This CDR3 comprises 13 residues. CDR3 sequence (DNA): TGTGCCAGCATCGCCGGGACAGGGTATGGCTACACCTTC. Translating it yields CASIAGTGYGYTF.

J is TRBJ2-2 and V is TRBV2; D gene uncertain. V was clipped by 10 bases and J by 4 bases, with 16 bases between them. CDR1 SNHLY and CDR2 FYNNEI come from the germline V gene. This CDR3 region has 14 residues. As DNA, the CDR3 is TGTGCCACCCCGACCTTAATCGGCACCGGGGAGCTGTTTTTT. Translating it yields CATPTLIGTGELFF. Using reference TRBV2 and TRBJ2-2 for the parts outside the CDR3, the full variable domain is EPEVTQTPSHQVTQMGQEVILRCVPISNHLYFYWYRQILGQKVEFLVSFYNNEISEKSEIFDDQFSVERPDGSNFTLKIRSTKLEDSAMYFCATPTLIGTGELFFGEGSRLTVL.

This chain uses TRBV7-8 with TRBJ2-2, with D unresolved. The germline V gene has CDR1 SGHVS and CDR2 FQNEAQ. The CDR3 runs 12 residues. The V gene lost 4 bases and the J gene lost 8 bases, with 8 bases spanning the gap. Here the CDR3 DNA reads TGTGCCAGCAGCTCGTTCGGGGGGGAGCTGTTTTTT. It translates to CASSSFGGELFF.

This chain joins TRBV28 and TRBJ2-2; D ambiguous. Between the trimmed V and J ends, which lost 2 bases and 2 bases, there was a span of 24 bases. This CDR3 comprises 20 residues. Germline lookup yields CDR1 MDHEN and CDR2 SYDVKM. CDR3 nucleotides: TGTGCCAGCAGTTTAGTGACCCTCCGGAGACCCGGCAGCAACACCGGGGAGCTGTTTTTT. It yields the protein CASSLVTLRRPGSNTGELFF.

V usage is TRBV19 and J usage is TRBJ1-1; D uncertain. Trimming cost V 5 bases and J 3 bases, with 19 bases left between them. In germline, CDR1 is LNHDA, CDR2 SQIVND (reference sequence). The CDR3 is 16 amino acids. This CDR3 is CASSADLTLGHTEAFF. CDR3 sequence (DNA): TGTGCCAGTAGTGCCGACCTTACCTTAGGGCACACTGAAGCTTTCTTT.

The chain carries TRBV2 and TRBJ2-5; 12 bases are a match to TRBD2. The CDR3 is 16 residues long. Germline trimming cut 1 base from V and 2 bases from J; bases unmatched to any gene: 2. Per the germline V gene, CDR1 is SNHLY and CDR2 is FYNNEI. The CDR3 loop is CASSEVLAGGQETQYF. Written as DNA, the CDR3 is TGTGCCAGCAGTGAAGTGCTAGCGGGGGGGCAAGAGACCCAGTACTTC.

This chain connects TRBV28 to TRBJ2-1; D not resolved. V was shortened by 7 bases and J by 10 bases, with 11 bases between the two germline ends. Germline CDR1 and CDR2: MDHEN and SYDVKM. The length of the CDR3 is 11 residues. CDR3 sequence reads: CASTSSVEQFF. The CDR3 region has the DNA TGTGCCAGCACCTCTTCCGTAGAGCAGTTCTTC.

The chain has TRBV6-5 and TRBJ1-1; perhaps TRBD1 as D (6 bases). CDR1 and CDR2 from the germline V gene are MNHEY and SVGAGI. V was shortened by 6 bases and J by 4 bases, with 18 bases between the two germline ends. The CDR3 covers 15 residues. CDR3 sequence (DNA): TGTGCCAGCAGAGAATCCCCAACAGGGTCCACTGAAGCTTTCTTT. Residues: CASRESPTGSTEAFF.

The rearrangement links TRBV6-5 to TRBJ2-1; D unclear. The germline V gene encodes CDR1 MNHEY and CDR2 SVGAGI. V was pared by 1 base and J by 2 bases, with 12 bases between. The CDR3 sequence is 16 residues long. The DNA of the CDR3 is TGTGCCAGCAGTTACTTTACCGAGAGTACCTACAATGAGCAGTTCTTC. Translation gives CASSYFTESTYNEQFF.

The rearrangement links TRBV7-8 to TRBJ2-7; D not resolved. The CDR3 runs to 15 residues. Trimming took 4 bases from V and 4 from J, leaving 17 bases between them. Germline V gene data show CDR1 as SGHVS and CDR2 as FQNEAQ. Here the CDR3 reads CASSYDFNPRYEQYF. In DNA form, the CDR3 reads TGTGCCAGCAGCTACGACTTCAACCCGCGATACGAGCAGTACTTC.

The rearrangement joins TRBV19 to TRBJ2-7; TRBD1 matches at 7 bases. Germline V gene lookup returns CDR1 LNHDA and CDR2 SQIVND (reference sequence). There are 14 residues in the CDR3. V shed 6 bases, J shed 6 bases, and the junction held 11 bases outside the gene matches. CDR3 bases: TGTGCCAGTAGACGTCAGGGGGACGGAGGCGAGCAGTACTTC. This gives the protein CASRRQGDGGEQYF. The complete variable domain, with remaining parts taken from reference TRBV19 and TRBJ2-7, reads DGGITQSPKYLFRKEGQNVTLSCEQNLNHDAMYWYRQDPGQGLRLIYYSQIVNDFQKGDIAEGYSVSREKKESFPLTVTSAQKNPTAFYLCASRRQGDGGEQYFGPGTRLTVT.

The chain couples TRBV27 to TRBJ1-5, with 10 bases that match TRBD1. The CDR3 runs to 16 residues. Unmatched junction bases numbered 7, after V lost 5 bases and J lost 3 bases. Germline V gene data show CDR1 as MNHEY and CDR2 as SMNVEV (reference sequence). CDR3 DNA: TGTGCCAGCAGTCCCCTGGGACAGGGGAACAATCAGCCCCAGCATTTT. This codes for CASSPLGQGNNQPQHF.

The J gene is TRBJ2-4, the V gene TRBV10-3; weak D call: TRBD1 (6 bases). Per germline, CDR1 ENHRY and CDR2 SYGVKD. CDR3 length: 14 residues. Trimming left V 3 bases short and J 4 bases short, with 10 bases between. CDR3 region: CAISEGQGKNIQYF. CDR3 DNA sequence: TGTGCCATCAGTGAAGGGCAGGGGAAAAACATTCAGTACTTC.

The rearrangement links TRBV7-3 to TRBJ2-3; possibly TRBD1 or TRBD2 for D (6 bases each). V was shortened by 1 base and J by 3 bases, with 11 bases between the two germline ends. This CDR3 region has 15 residues. The germline V gene has CDR1 SGHTA and CDR2 FQGTGA. CDR3 amino acids: CASSLIGGGTDTQYF. The CDR3 DNA reads TGTGCCAGCAGCTTAATTGGAGGGGGGACAGATACGCAGTATTTT.

V gene TRBV6-6 combines with J gene TRBJ1-5, with 7 bases that match TRBD1. V was pared by 4 bases and J by 0 bases, with 6 bases of the junction left unmatched. The CDR3 spans 16 residues. Germline V gives CDR1 MNHNY, CDR2 SVGAGI (reference sequence). The DNA of the CDR3 is TGTGCCAGCAGTTCACAGGGGAGTTATAGCAATCAGCCCCAGCATTTT. As protein: CASSSQGSYSNQPQHF.

CDR3 DNA: TGTGCCAGCAGCTTTGCTCAGGGGAGGACCTACGAGCAGTACTTC. It specifies CASSFAQGRTYEQYF. The chain has TRBV7-8 and TRBJ2-7; D tentatively reads TRBD1 or TRBD2 (6 bases each). The CDR3 runs to 15 residues. The germline V and J ends were trimmed by 3 bases and 2 bases, with 14 bases remaining between them. CDR1 is SGHVS, CDR2 FQNEAQ, per germline.

The gene calls are TRBV19 and TRBJ2-1, with 7 bases identical to TRBD1. CDR3 length equals 16 residues. The germline gives CDR1 LNHDA, CDR2 SQIVND (reference sequence). Trimming at V came to 6 bases and at J to 1 base, leaving 9 bases not matched to a gene. In DNA, the CDR3 is TGTGCCAGTAGCCTAGGGGCAGGGGGTTCCTACAATGAGCAGTTCTTC. Residues: CASSLGAGGSYNEQFF.

V is TRBV5-1 and J is TRBJ2-7; 10 nucleotides line up with TRBD2. Germline V CDR1 and CDR2: SGHRS, YFSETQ. The CDR3 spans 18 residues. The V segment lost 0 bases and the J segment 0 bases; nucleotides outside the gene matches: 9. The CDR3 sequence is CASSLARLAGESSYEQYF. CDR3 sequence (DNA): TGCGCCAGCAGCTTGGCCCGCCTAGCGGGAGAGAGCTCCTACGAGCAGTACTTC. The complete variable domain, with remaining parts taken from reference TRBV5-1 and TRBJ2-7, reads KAGVTQTPRYLIKTRGQQVTLSCSPISGHRSVSWYQQTPGQGLQFLFEYFSETQRNKGNFPGRFSGRQFSNSRSEMNVSTLELGDSALYLCASSLARLAGESSYEQYFGPGTRLTVT.

The DNA of the CDR3 is TGTGCCAGCAGCTCCCTTACTAGCGGGGTACGAGATACGCAGTATTTT. It yields the protein CASSSLTSGVRDTQYF. V is TRBV5-6 and J is TRBJ2-3, with TRBD2 matching 10 bases. Per the germline V gene, CDR1 is SGHDT and CDR2 is YYEEEE. CDR3 length equals 16 residues. The V gene end was trimmed by 3 bases and the J gene end by 5 bases; junction bases not matched to a gene: 9. The full variable domain, rest sourced from reference TRBV5-6 and TRBJ2-3, is DAGVTQSPTHLIKTRGQQVTLRCSPKSGHDTVSWYQQALGQGPQFIFQYYEEEERQRGNFPDRFSGHQFPNYSSELNVNALLLGDSALYLCASSSLTSGVRDTQYFGPGTRLTVL.